This TCR beta chain appears in the sequencing data of a study of T cell repertoires in cytomegalovirus infection. TCRdb processed the reads anew with MiXCR; each CDR3 protein has one entry. The data contain about 740,000 distinct CDR3 sequences, about 40% of them singletons. This clonotype turned up a few times. Germline V gives CDR1 MNHEY, CDR2 SMNVEV (reference sequence). CDR3 size: 17 residues. V lost 2 bases and J lost 6, with 22 bases in between. The source is a human donor in good health (CMV status not recorded). Some clones in this sample may be carry-over from other donors' samples. The material sequenced was PBMCs. V and J are TRBV27 and TRBJ1-2; D not certain. CDR3 protein: CASSLSVRAGEVNGYTF. The CDR3 region has the DNA TGTGCCAGCAGTTTAAGTGTTCGGGCAGGAGAAGTTAATGGCTACACCTTC.